The rows below give T cell receptor beta chains drawn from one sample of a study of shared clonotypes between healthy human individuals. TCRdb's copy holds only in-frame clones and misses some; the assay was immunoSEQ multiplex PCR. The table records some 92,000 clones, roughly half of them present only once. The specimen sequenced was PBMCs. These TCRs come from a woman aged 40-49 years in good health. Some clones in this sample may be carry-over from other donors' samples. Both conserved end residues are part of each CDR3. The order of the fields is clone size, J gene, V gene, D gene, CDR3 DNA, CDR3 protein. D genes are given only for firm matches. Size values are once, few and many counts, or a class for expanded clones, and some rows have none.

-	TRBJ2-7	TRBV28	-	TGTGCCAGCAGTCCGATCAGAGCAGCGCACGAGCAGTACTTC	CASSPIRAAHEQYF
-	TRBJ1-2	TRBV28	TRBD1	TGTGCCAGCAGTACCCGGGACAGGTCGAACTATGGCTACACCTTC	CASSTRDRSNYGYTF
-	TRBJ2-7	TRBV20-1	-	TGCAGTGTCAGGGGATCCTACGAGCAGTACTTC	CSVRGSYEQYF
-	TRBJ1-3	TRBV4-3	-	TGCGCCAGCAGCCAAGAAGGTGGGGGCAGTTCTGGAAACACCATATATTTT	CASSQEGGGSSGNTIYF
few	TRBJ2-1	TRBV18	TRBD2	TGTGCCAGCTCGACTTTTAGCGGGTCCTACAATGAGCAGTTCTTC	CASSTFSGSYNEQFF
many	TRBJ1-2	TRBV29-1	-	TGCAGCGTGGCCGGGACTAACTATGGCTACACCTTC	CSVAGTNYGYTF
many	TRBJ2-3	TRBV18	-	TGTGCCAGCTCACATGCCGAGACAGCCACAGATACGCAGTATTTT	CASSHAETATDTQYF
many	TRBJ1-4	TRBV9	-	TGTGCCAGCAGCCCGGACCGGGGGTTTAATGAAAAACTGTTTTTT	CASSPDRGFNEKLFF
many	TRBJ2-1	TRBV9	TRBD1	TGTGCCAGCAGCGTCGACAGGGGTTCCTACAATGAGCAGTTCTTC	CASSVDRGSYNEQFF
many	TRBJ2-7	TRBV18	-	TGTGCCAGCTCACCACCCCGCCTTGGGGGAGTGTTGTACGAGCAGTACTTC	CASSPPRLGGVLYEQYF
many	TRBJ2-2	TRBV30	TRBD2	TGTGCCTGGACAGGACTAGTGGGATCGGACACCGGGGAGCTGTTTTTT	CAWTGLVGSDTGELFF
few	TRBJ2-7	TRBV28	-	TGTGCCAGCAGTACCTGGGTATCCTCCTACGAGCAGTACTTC	CASSTWVSSYEQYF
-	TRBJ2-7	TRBV6-6	TRBD2	TGTGCCAGCAGTTACTCGCCTAGCGGGATCTACGAGCAGTACTTC	CASSYSPSGIYEQYF
-	TRBJ2-2	TRBV18	-	TGTGCCAGCTCACCAACAACCGGGGAGCTGTTTTTT	CASSPTTGELFF